Below, 20 T cell receptor beta chains from the same sample are listed, as sequenced in a study of OX40 agonist ivuxolimab in advanced cancers. TCRdb's copy holds only in-frame clones and misses some; the assay was immunoSEQ multiplex PCR. The data contain approximately 91,000 clones, 86% of them seen just once; the ten biggest clones take up around 2%. The specimen was CD4+ or CD8+ T cells sorted from blood, collected in a trial of the OX40 agonist ivuxolimab. These TCRs come from an adult with an advanced solid tumor such as melanoma, head and neck, liver or kidney cancer.

This clone has just one count. V gene TRBV5-1 combines with J gene TRBJ1-1; D may be TRBD1 (5 bases). This CDR3 spans 14 amino acids. The V end was cut by 4 bases, the J end by 4 bases, with 14 bases between. In germline, CDR1 is SGHRS, CDR2 YFSETQ. This chain's CDR3 is CASSGDGRVTEAFF. CDR3 coding DNA: TGCGCCAGCAGCGGGGACGGGAGGGTCACTGAAGCTTTCTTT.

The chain links TRBV7-2 to TRBJ2-1; TRBD2 aligns across 8 bases. CDR1 and CDR2 from the germline V gene are SGHTA and FQGNSA. This CDR3 contains 15 residues. J lost 5 bases, V lost 1 base, and 4 bases had no gene match. This CDR3 reads CASSLGGGKHNEQFF. In nucleotides, the CDR3 is TGTGCCAGCAGCTTAGGCGGGGGGAAACACAATGAGCAGTTCTTC.

The chain has TRBV28 and TRBJ1-2; the D gene is possibly TRBD1 (5 bases). The germline V gene encodes CDR1 MDHEN and CDR2 SYDVKM. The CDR3 sequence is 11 residues long. Trimming removed 6 bases at V and 10 bases at J, with 12 bases between. The CDR3 bases are TGTGCCAGCAGGCTGACAGCTTACTACACCTTC. It specifies CASRLTAYYTF.

The chain recombines TRBV28 with TRBJ1-2; 9 bases align to TRBD1. The junction had 12 bases not matched to a gene; V was cut back by 5 bases and J by 5 bases. The CDR3 covers 16 residues. Germline lookup yields CDR1 MDHEN and CDR2 SYDVKM. The CDR3 nucleotides are TGTGCCAGCAGTCGGGCCGGGACAGGGAATCTATATGGCTACACCTTC. It codes for CASSRAGTGNLYGYTF.

The CDR3 DNA sequence: TGCGCCAGCAGCCAAGATCAGGGTGGACAGGTGGGGCCCCAGCATTTT. The encoded protein is CASSQDQGGQVGPQHF. The chain links TRBV4-3 to TRBJ1-5, with 7 nucleotides matching TRBD1. This CDR3 is built from 16 residues. CDR1 and CDR2 (germline): LGHNA, YSLEER. With V trimmed by 0 bases and J by 9 bases, 11 bases remained unmatched.

The chain recombines TRBV5-4 with TRBJ1-4, with a tentative D call TRBD1 (5 bases). CDR3 length: 15 residues. V dropped 1 base and J dropped 8 bases, with 15 bases sitting between them. Germline V gene lookup returns CDR1 SGHNT and CDR2 YYREEE (reference sequence). The CDR3 region is CASSLSLGDDEKLFF. In DNA, the CDR3 is TGTGCCAGCAGCTTGTCGCTCGGGGACGACGAAAAACTGTTTTTT. Full variable domain (missing parts from reference TRBV5-4 and TRBJ1-4): ETGVTQSPTHLIKTRGQQVTLRCSSQSGHNTVSWYQQALGQGPQFIFQYYREEENGRGNFPPRFSGLQFPNYSSELNVNALELDDSALYLCASSLSLGDDEKLFFGSGTQLSVL.

This chain uses TRBV5-4 with TRBJ1-2; 9 bases fit TRBD1. The CDR3 runs to 14 residues. V dropped 4 bases and J dropped 4; count of bases not matched to a gene: 5. CDR1 is SGHNT and CDR2 is YYREEE in the germline V gene (reference sequence). CDR3 in DNA: TGTGCCAGCAGCCTCGACAGGGGGGGCTATGGCTACACCTTC. This encodes CASSLDRGGYGYTF.

The genes are TRBV10-3 and TRBJ1-6; TRBD1 matches 10 bases. The CDR3 runs to 14 residues. After removal of 7 bases from V and 10 bases from J, the junction contained 7 bases not matched to a gene. CDR1 and CDR2 (germline): ENHRY, SYGVKD. The CDR3 spells CAITRTGGRSPLHF. CDR3 nucleotide sequence: TGTGCCATCACCCGGACAGGGGGTAGGTCACCCCTCCACTTT.

The chain uses TRBV7-2 and TRBJ2-1, with D maybe TRBD1 (6 bases). The V end was cut by 5 bases, the J end by 0 bases, with 11 bases between. CDR1 is SGHTA and CDR2 is FQGNSA in the germline V gene. The CDR3 length is 15 residues. The CDR3 reads CASSLTGSSYNEQFF. The DNA for the CDR3 is TGTGCCAGCAGCCTTACAGGGAGCTCCTACAATGAGCAGTTCTTC.

The chain links TRBV11-2 to TRBJ1-2, with a tentative D call TRBD1 (6 bases). This CDR3 is built from 14 residues. V was shortened by 5 bases and J by 1 base, with 11 bases between the two germline ends. In germline, CDR1 is SGHAT, CDR2 FQNNGV. In DNA, the CDR3 is TGTGCCAGCAGCCGGACAGAAAGTAACTATGGCTACACCTTC. Its protein is CASSRTESNYGYTF.

In its sample, this clone was seen once. This chain joins TRBV11-2 and TRBJ2-3, with 11 bases fitting TRBD2. The CDR3 sequence is 17 residues long. V dropped 7 bases and J dropped 8; count of bases not matched to a gene: 17. CDR1 is SGHAT and CDR2 is FQNNGV in the germline V gene. CDR3 amino acids: CASTDIAGGAPRGTQYF. In nucleotides, the CDR3 is TGTGCCAGCACCGACATAGCGGGGGGGGCCCCTCGTGGTACGCAGTATTTT. Supplemented by reference TRBV11-2 and TRBJ2-3, the full variable domain reads EAGVAQSPRYKIIEKRQSVAFWCNPISGHATLYWYQQILGQGPKLLIQFQNNGVVDDSQLPKDRFSAERLKGVDSTLKIQPAKLEDSAVYLCASTDIAGGAPRGTQYFGPGTRLTVL.

The V call is TRBV29-1, the J call TRBJ2-1, with TRBD1 as a possible D gene (5 bases). The V and J ends lost 5 bases and 0 bases respectively, with 17 bases between them. CDR1 and CDR2 (germline): SQVTM, ANQGSEA. The CDR3 has 16 amino acids. The CDR3 protein is CSVSTHWGISYNEQFF. The CDR3 bases are TGCAGCGTTTCTACCCACTGGGGCATCTCCTACAATGAGCAGTTCTTC.

The chain has TRBV7-2 and TRBJ2-1, with D unresolved. Germline values: CDR1 SGHTA, CDR2 FQGNSA. V was cut by 5 bases and J by 10 bases, with 15 bases left in between. This CDR3 is 13 amino acids long. CDR3 sequence reads: CASSIGLHGEQFF. The CDR3 nucleotides read TGTGCCAGCAGCATAGGGCTCCACGGCGAGCAGTTCTTC.

This clone was picked up a small number of times. The V and J genes are TRBV28 and TRBJ2-5, with 7 bases lining up with TRBD2. The length of the CDR3 is 14 residues. Germline CDR1 is MDHEN and CDR2 is SYDVKM. With V trimmed by 1 base and J by 5 bases, 4 bases remained unmatched. CDR3 loop: CASSLYWGGETQYF. DNA for the CDR3: TGTGCCAGCAGTTTATATTGGGGAGGGGAGACCCAGTACTTC. The whole variable domain, filled in from reference TRBV28 and TRBJ2-5, reads DVKVTQSSRYLVKRTGEKVFLECVQDMDHENMFWYRQDPGLGLRLIYFSYDVKMKEKGDIPEGYSVSREKKERFSLILESASTNQTSMYLCASSLYWGGETQYFGPGTRLLVL.

V gene TRBV29-1 combines with J gene TRBJ2-5; TRBD2 matches 13 bases. Germline V lookup: CDR1 SQVTM, CDR2 ANQGSEA. The CDR3 has 14 residues. The ends lost 6 bases at V and 3 bases at J; junction bases unmatched: 4. CDR3 sequence (DNA): TGCAGCGTCTATGGGACTAGCGGGGAAGAGACCCAGTACTTC. The encoded protein is CSVYGTSGEETQYF.

The chain recombines TRBV5-1 with TRBJ2-1; D remains ambiguous. V was pared by 2 bases and J by 0 bases, with 9 bases between. The V gene's germline CDR1 is SGHRS and CDR2 YFSETQ. The CDR3 contains 15 residues. This chain's CDR3 is CASSFRRSSYNEQFF. The CDR3, as DNA: TGCGCCAGCAGCTTTCGGCGTAGCTCCTACAATGAGCAGTTCTTC. The variable domain in full, with the rest retrieved from reference TRBV5-1 and TRBJ2-1, is KAGVTQTPRYLIKTRGQQVTLSCSPISGHRSVSWYQQTPGQGLQFLFEYFSETQRNKGNFPGRFSGRQFSNSRSEMNVSTLELGDSALYLCASSFRRSSYNEQFFGPGTRLTVL.

The rearrangement links TRBV9 to TRBJ2-7, with 15 bases lining up with TRBD2. This CDR3 is 17 amino acids long. Per germline, CDR1 SGDLS and CDR2 YYNGEE. Trimming removed 4 bases from V and 2 bases from J; junction bases left unmatched: 7. The CDR3 reads CASSPKGLAGGAYEQYF. CDR3 bases: TGTGCCAGCAGCCCTAAAGGACTAGCGGGGGGGGCCTACGAGCAGTACTTC.

This chain uses TRBV6-1 with TRBJ1-4; weak D call: TRBD1 (5 bases). Germline CDR1 MNHNS, CDR2 SASEGT. V gave up 1 base and J gave up 8 bases, with 14 bases separating them. CDR3 length: 15 amino acids. The CDR3 bases are TGTGCCAGCAGTGAAGGGTGGGGCAGCCAGGAAAAACTGTTTTTT. Protein: CASSEGWGSQEKLFF.

This clone was seen a few times. This rearrangement joins TRBV30 to TRBJ1-6, with D maybe TRBD1 (5 bases). Germline-derived CDR1 and CDR2 are GTSNPN and SVGIG (reference sequence). Trimming cost V 2 bases and J 7 bases, with 12 bases left between them. This CDR3 contains 14 residues. The CDR3 spells CAWSKTAANSPLHF. The CDR3 DNA reads TGTGCCTGGAGTAAGACAGCGGCGAATTCACCCCTCCACTTT.

The gene calls are TRBV28 and TRBJ1-1; perhaps TRBD1 as D (6 bases). The CDR3 runs to 14 residues. V shed 8 bases and J shed 1 base, with 14 bases lying between them. The germline CDR1 and CDR2 sequences are MDHEN and SYDVKM. The CDR3 nucleotides are TGTGCCAGCTTCGGAGGACAGCCGAACACTGAAGCTTTCTTT. Residues: CASFGGQPNTEAFF.